The T cell receptor (beta chain) described here comes from a study of immune reconstitution after stem cell transplant in scleroderma (dated by TCRdb to about 2017). As a fraction of the sample, this clonotype is medium-sized (0.01 to 0.1%). No cognate antigen has been identified for it. No base quality information exists; no much larger clone differs at one position. The library relied on RT-PCR. TCRdb names Illumina MiSeq as the instrument used. TCRdb reprocessing: public reads trimmed at Q25 with fastp, clones called with MiXCR, in-frame beta chains kept. CDR3 protein duplicates are merged, each entry listing the most common genes and DNA. Counted in this sample were 2,000 to 3,000 distinct CDR3 sequences; less than 14% of them appeared once. The ten largest clones take up approximately 30% of the sample. Compared with germline, V lacks 6 bases and J lacks 2 bases; bases without a gene match: 11. The CDR3 holds 15 amino acids from the cysteine to the phenylalanine. Only CDR3 DNA is held: 45 bases, read in frame from base 1. CDR1 and CDR2, looked up from the germline V gene (reference sequence), are DFQATT and SNEGSKA.

Collection took place before or after autologous hematopoietic stem cell transplantation (not recorded which). The origin of this receptor is a female donor with systemic sclerosis. The V and J genes are TRBV20-1 and TRBJ2-3; 7 bases in between match TRBD2. The encoded CDR3 is CSAEPYGGSTDTQYF. The DNA is TGCAGTGCGGAGCCCTACGGGGGGTCCACAGATACGCAGTATTTT.